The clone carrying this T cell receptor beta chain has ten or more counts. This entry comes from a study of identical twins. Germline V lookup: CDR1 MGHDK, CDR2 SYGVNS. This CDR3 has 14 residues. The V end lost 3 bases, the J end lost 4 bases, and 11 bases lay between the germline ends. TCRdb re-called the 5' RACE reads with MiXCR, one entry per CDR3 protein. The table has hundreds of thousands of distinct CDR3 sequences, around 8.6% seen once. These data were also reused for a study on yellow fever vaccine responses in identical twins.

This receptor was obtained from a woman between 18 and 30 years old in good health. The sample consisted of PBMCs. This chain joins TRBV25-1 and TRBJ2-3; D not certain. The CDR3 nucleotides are TGTGCCAGCAGTGAGCCTAGTTTGTCAGATACGCAGTATTTT. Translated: CASSEPSLSDTQYF.